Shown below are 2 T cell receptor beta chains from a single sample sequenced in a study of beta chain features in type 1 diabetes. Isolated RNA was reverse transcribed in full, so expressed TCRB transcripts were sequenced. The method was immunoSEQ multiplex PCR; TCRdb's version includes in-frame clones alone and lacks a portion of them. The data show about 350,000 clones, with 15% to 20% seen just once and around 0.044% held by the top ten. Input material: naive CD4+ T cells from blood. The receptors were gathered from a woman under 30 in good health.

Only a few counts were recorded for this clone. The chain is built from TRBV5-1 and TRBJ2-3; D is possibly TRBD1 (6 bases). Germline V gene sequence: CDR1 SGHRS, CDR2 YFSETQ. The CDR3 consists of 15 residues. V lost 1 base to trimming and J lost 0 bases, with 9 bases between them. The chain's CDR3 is CASSLTGLSTDTQYF. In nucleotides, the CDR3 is TGCGCCAGCAGCTTGACAGGGCTGAGCACAGATACGCAGTATTTT.

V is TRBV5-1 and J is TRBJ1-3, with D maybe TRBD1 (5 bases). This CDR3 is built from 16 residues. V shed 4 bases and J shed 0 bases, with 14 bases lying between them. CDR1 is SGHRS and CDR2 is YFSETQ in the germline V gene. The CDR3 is CASSPNGGSSGNTIYF. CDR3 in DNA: TGCGCCAGCAGCCCTAACGGGGGGAGCTCTGGAAACACCATATATTTT.